These 18 T cell receptor beta chains share one sample of origin, sequenced in a study of breast tumors, draining lymph nodes, adjacent tissues. Breast cancer patients provided tissue from their axillary draining lymph nodes. One entry per CDR3 protein, called by TCRdb with MiXCR from the multiplex PCR reads. This sample yields around 140,000 distinct CDR3 sequences, of which approximately 20% are seen a single time; about 2.6% belongs to the top ten. Sequencing input: axillary lymph node tissue. The source of these receptors is a female donor with breast cancer. Some clones in this sample may be carry-over from other donors' samples.

This clonotype was found many times. V and J are TRBV7-3 and TRBJ2-2, with unresolved D. The CDR3 has 12 residues. V was pared by 2 bases and J by 8 bases, with 6 bases between. Looked up from germline, CDR1 is SGHTA and CDR2 is FQGTGA. CDR3 sequence: CASSLYPGELFF. The CDR3 DNA reads TGTGCCAGCAGCTTATACCCGGGGGAGCTGTTTTTT.

The chain couples TRBV3-1 to TRBJ1-1, with D maybe TRBD1 (5 bases). This CDR3 has 15 residues. Germline lookup yields CDR1 LGHDT and CDR2 YNNKEL (reference sequence). Trimming cost V 0 bases and J 1 base, with 9 bases left between them. CDR3: CASSQETQGNTEAFF. In DNA form, the CDR3 reads TGTGCCAGCAGCCAAGAAACGCAGGGGAACACTGAAGCTTTCTTT.

This clonotype was seen repeatedly, ten times or more. The chain combines TRBV5-4 with TRBJ2-7, with a weak D call TRBD2 (6 bases). Germline V gene lookup returns CDR1 SGHNT and CDR2 YYREEE (reference sequence). V was clipped by 2 bases and J by 6 bases, with 12 bases between them. The CDR3 runs 13 residues. The CDR3 sequence is CASSFTLAAEQYF. The CDR3 DNA follows: TGTGCCAGCAGCTTCACACTAGCCGCCGAGCAGTACTTC.

About this clonotype: Mismatch with germline at one junction end may stem from a read error. CDR3 in amino acids: CASGIRSTDTQYF. Here the CDR3 DNA reads TGTGCCAGTGGTATCCGGAGCACAGATACGCAGTATTTT. The J gene is TRBJ2-3, the V gene TRBV19; the D is unclear. The CDR3 length is 13 residues. Germline-derived CDR1 and CDR2 are LNHDA and SQIVND (reference sequence).

This clonotype was detected many times. CDR3 nucleotide sequence: TGTGCCAGTATCGCGGGACAGGGGGGCCCCTGGGGCTACACCTTC. This encodes CASIAGQGGPWGYTF. The chain links TRBV19 to TRBJ1-2; TRBD1 agrees at 11 bases. V was pared by 7 bases and J by 8 bases, with 12 bases of the junction left unmatched. The CDR3 contains 15 residues. The germline V gene has CDR1 LNHDA and CDR2 SQIVND (reference sequence).

In the case of this clonotype: A much larger clone is a single base away; this may be a read error. The chain is built from TRBV19 and TRBJ1-2; D uncertain. The CDR3 is 13 amino acids. Germline CDR1 and CDR2: LNHDA and SQIVND (reference sequence). The CDR3 sequence is CARSIGVSYGYTF. The CDR3 nucleotides read TGTGCCAGGAGTATAGGAGTGTCTTATGGCTACACCTTC.

This clonotype was detected many times. The V gene is TRBV6-2 or TRBV6-3, the J gene TRBJ2-5; D perhaps matches TRBD1 (7 bases). The CDR3 sequence is 15 residues long. With 5 bases removed from V and 1 base from J, the gap between germline ends came to 14 bases. Germline loops: CDR1 MNHEY, CDR2 SVGEGT. CDR3 nucleotide sequence: TGTGCCAGCAGTCCAGGGGGGCATCTCCAAGAGACCCAGTACTTC. It translates to CASSPGGHLQETQYF.

This clonotype was counted once. Being one base from a much bigger clone, this may be a read error. The genes are TRBV20-1 and TRBJ2-1; D is undetermined. The V end was cut by 3 bases, the J end by 9 bases, with 9 bases between. This CDR3 spans 11 amino acids. Germline values: CDR1 DFQATT, CDR2 SNEGSKA (reference sequence). In nucleotides, the CDR3 is TGCAGTGCTAGCCCAACGAGTGAGCAGTTCTTC. It specifies CSASPTSEQFF.

Of note for this clonotype: This may arise from a read error, as a much more abundant clone is one base away. The chain recombines TRBV6-6 with TRBJ2-7; possibly TRBD1 or TRBD2 for D (6 bases each). Germline V lookup: CDR1 MNHNY, CDR2 SVGAGI (reference sequence). V was clipped by 2 bases and J by 7 bases, with 18 bases between them. The CDR3 contains 15 residues. CDR3 bases: TGTGCCAGCAGTTACCGGGAGTTCAGGGGACGGGAGCAGTACTTC. It codes for CASSYREFRGREQYF.

In this sample, this clonotype turned up many times. The V gene is TRBV7-9, the J gene TRBJ2-3; TRBD2 aligns across 9 bases. This CDR3 has 15 amino acids. V shed 5 bases, J shed 3 bases, and the junction held 6 bases outside the gene matches. Germline-derived CDR1 and CDR2 are SEHNR and FQNEAQ (reference sequence). The CDR3 bases are TGTGCCAGCAGCCCTCTTAGCGGGAGAACAGATACGCAGTATTTT. Its translation is CASSPLSGRTDTQYF.

This clonotype was observed at least ten times. V and J are TRBV20-1 and TRBJ2-1, with 9 bases identical to TRBD1. This CDR3 region has 15 residues. Trimming at V came to 7 bases and at J to 6 bases, leaving 13 bases not matched to a gene. CDR1 and CDR2 (germline): DFQATT, SNEGSKA (reference sequence). This chain's CDR3 is CSGIRTGAPGNEQFF. For the CDR3, the DNA is TGCAGTGGCATCAGGACAGGGGCCCCAGGCAATGAGCAGTTCTTC.

This clonotype was seen repeatedly, ten times or more. The CDR3 does not close with the conserved phenylalanine or tryptophan, likely indicating a read error. No DNA is shown, since the ends of the CDR3 on it are uncertain; the CDR3 is the one TCRdb lists. This chain links TRBV28 with TRBJ2-1; TRBD2, the table's D call, lacks a check against the DNA. In germline, CDR1 is MDHEN, CDR2 SYDVKM. The CDR3 has 12 residues if both end residues are counted. The CDR3 is CASSLYGGPFIS.

There are many counts of this clonotype. The chain combines TRBV5-1 with TRBJ2-2; D tentatively fits TRBD1 or TRBD2 (5 bases each). Germline CDR1 reads SGHRS; CDR2 reads YFSETQ. There are 15 residues in the CDR3. V lost 3 bases and J 5 bases, leaving 14 bases between the germline ends. CDR3 coding DNA: TGCGCCAGCAGCTCCCTGGGGACCCCAACCGGGGAGCTGTTTTTT. This sequence encodes CASSSLGTPTGELFF. The whole variable domain, filled in from reference TRBV5-1 and TRBJ2-2, reads KAGVTQTPRYLIKTRGQQVTLSCSPISGHRSVSWYQQTPGQGLQFLFEYFSETQRNKGNFPGRFSGRQFSNSRSEMNVSTLELGDSALYLCASSSLGTPTGELFFGEGSRLTVL.

This clonotype was recorded many times. This chain uses TRBV12-3 or TRBV12-4 with TRBJ1-4; TRBD1 aligns across 8 bases. With 1 base clipped from V and 8 bases from J, the junction kept 6 bases outside the gene matches. The CDR3 is 15 amino acids. The CDR3 DNA follows: TGTGCCAGCAGTTTAGGGCAGGGGGCGAGGGAAAAACTGTTTTTT. As protein: CASSLGQGAREKLFF.

This clonotype was detected many times. The chain combines TRBV4-1 with TRBJ2-7; TRBD2 matches at 13 bases. This CDR3 contains 15 residues. Germline V gene lookup returns CDR1 MGHRA and CDR2 YSYEKL. J gave up 5 bases and V 0 bases, and 1 base lay outside the gene matches. The CDR3 region is CASSQEGLAGDEQYF. In DNA, the CDR3 is TGCGCCAGCAGCCAAGAAGGACTAGCGGGAGACGAGCAGTACTTC.

This clonotype was detected only a few times. The rearrangement joins TRBV6-1 to TRBJ1-3, with D possibly matching TRBD1 (5 bases). CDR1 is MNHNS, CDR2 SASEGT, per germline. The CDR3 is 14 amino acids. With 6 bases removed from V and 0 bases from J, the gap between germline ends came to 9 bases. The CDR3 DNA reads TGTGCCAGCAGGGGAGGGACCTCTGGAAACACCATATATTTT. Translation gives CASRGGTSGNTIYF.

This clonotype has at least ten counts. J is TRBJ2-2 and V is TRBV5-1; 8 nucleotides align to TRBD2. The CDR3 runs 15 residues. J was trimmed by 5 bases and V by 7 bases; bases with no gene match: 10. From germline, CDR1 is SGHRS and CDR2 YFSETQ. The chain's CDR3 is CASCALAGSTGELFF. The CDR3 bases are TGCGCCAGCTGCGCCTTAGCGGGATCTACCGGGGAGCTGTTTTTT.

On this clonotype itself: A much larger clone is a single base away; this may be a read error. The V gene is TRBV5-4, the J gene TRBJ2-7; 7 bases align to TRBD2. Trimming took 4 bases from V and 0 from J; bases not matched to a gene: 10. This CDR3 has 16 residues. Germline CDR1 SGHNT, CDR2 YYREEE (reference sequence). CDR3 in amino acids: CASSRSSGPHSYEQYF. In DNA form, the CDR3 reads TGTGCCAGCAGCAGAAGTAGCGGGCCGCACTCCTACGAGCAGTACTTC.